The source of this TCR beta chain is a study of T cells after yellow fever vaccination. This clonotype was seen ten or more times. A process of 5'RACE template switching, which added a universal primer site and UMIs, was used to make TCR cDNA. TCRdb used MiXCR to reprocess the 5' RACE reads, holding one entry per CDR3 protein. The data show roughly 150,000 distinct CDR3 sequences, 5% to 7.5% seen once. The CDR3 is 12 amino acids. Trimming removed 5 bases at V and 2 bases at J, with 9 bases between. Per germline, CDR1 SQVTM and CDR2 ANQGSEA. V usage is TRBV29-1 and J usage is TRBJ2-5; TRBD1 is a possible D gene (6 bases). The sequencing here drew on CD4+ T cells sorted from PBMCs, taken 10 days after the yellow fever booster vaccination. The clonotype originates from a man under 40 who received the YFV17D yellow fever vaccine. In nucleotides, the CDR3 is TGCAGCGTTATGGACAGTCAAGAGACCCAGTACTTC. Residues: CSVMDSQETQYF.